This TCR beta chain was profiled in a study of blood T cell repertoires in COVID-19. The V gene's germline CDR1 is SGHDN and CDR2 FVKESK. V dropped 5 bases and J dropped 1 base, with 14 bases sitting between them. CDR3 length: 15 amino acids. Authors' methods: Estimation of nucleated cell counts was performed using reference gene primer amplification. Method: immunoSEQ multiplex PCR; TCRdb's copy keeps in-frame clones and lacks some. D and trimming come from the DNA, and the V and J calls and clone size come from that table. The data hold about 54,000 clones, with roughly 84% observed a single time. This clonotype was obtained from a man between 45 and 60 years old with active COVID-19. Sequenced material: peripheral blood. This chain connects TRBV14 to TRBJ1-1; D is unresolved. The CDR3 reads CASSRIRGTNTEAFF. The CDR3 region has the DNA TGTGCCAGCAGCAGGATCCGGGGTACGAACACTGAAGCTTTCTTT.